This entry concerns a single T cell receptor beta chain. This sample was included in a study of blood T cell repertoires in COVID-19. Overall study: The United States, Italy and Spain provided the acute and convalescent COVID-19 samples. From T cells, B-cell-depleted T cells, or PBMCs came the material, which was cDNA or gDNA.

Original methodology: Estimates of nucleated cell counts were drawn from the amplification of reference gene primers. Sequencing used immunoSEQ multiplex PCR; TCRdb keeps in-frame clones, though not all of them. The D gene and trimming were derived from the DNA, and the V and J assignments and clone size from that table. The sample lists tens of thousands of clones, roughly 82% occurring once. The CDR3 is made up of 16 amino acids. Germline CDR1 is SNHLY and CDR2 is FYNNEI. The V end lost 4 bases, the J end lost 3 bases, and 18 bases lay between the germline ends. The sample comprised peripheral blood. This sequence joins TRBV2 and TRBJ2-5; D not resolved. The receptor was derived from a human donor in a cohort sampled during active COVID-19. The CDR3 nucleotides are TGTGCCAGCAGTGGATTAGGCCCTTGGCAGGAAGAGACCCAGTACTTC. As protein: CASSGLGPWQEETQYF.